This entry lists 21 T cell receptor beta chains sequenced from one sample in a study of tumor and adjacent non-tumor tissue in lung cancer. TCRbeta libraries were built with three rounds of nested PCR, modified from ARM-PCR. Using its own MiXCR run on the multiplex PCR reads, TCRdb lists one record per CDR3 protein. Of under 95,000 distinct CDR3 sequences in the sample, more than 60% were seen once. No cell sorting was done before RNA was extracted from the tissue. Sequenced: lung tumor tissue. All receptors derive from a man between 65 and 85 years old with non-small cell lung cancer.

A note on this clonotype: The final CDR3 position lacks the conserved phenylalanine or tryptophan, pointing to a likely read error. V is TRBV4-2 and J is TRBJ2-3; 7 bases match TRBD1. From germline, CDR1 is LGHNA and CDR2 YNFKEQ. The V segment lost 2 bases and the J segment 3 bases; nucleotides outside the gene matches: 5. The CDR3 covers 15 residues. The chain's CDR3 is CASSQWTGVTDTQYV. The CDR3 DNA sequence: TGTGCCAGCAGCCAATGGACAGGTGTGACAGATACGCAGTATGTT.

The table lists this clonotype with many counts. The genes are TRBV6-5 and TRBJ2-1; TRBD2 aligns across 11 bases. The CDR3 has 16 amino acids. Germline trimming cut 6 bases from V and 4 bases from J; bases unmatched to any gene: 8. The germline V gene encodes CDR1 MNHEY and CDR2 SVGAGI. Written as DNA, the CDR3 is TGTGCCAGCAGCTTCAGACTAGCGGGGCGATACAATGAGCAGTTCTTC. Protein: CASSFRLAGRYNEQFF.

In the case of this clonotype: This CDR3 fails to terminate in the conserved phenylalanine or tryptophan, so it likely reflects a read error. J is TRBJ2-7 and V is TRBV10-3; D ambiguous. Looked up from germline, CDR1 is ENHRY and CDR2 is SYGVKD. This CDR3 is 14 amino acids long. CDR3 DNA sequence: TGTGCCATCAGTGGGGCTGGGGTGGTCTACGAACAGTACTCC. This codes for CAISGAGVVYEQYS.

This clonotype showed up many times. The chain recombines TRBV6-1 with TRBJ1-5, with D perhaps TRBD1 (6 bases). The CDR3 covers 15 residues. Between the trimmed V and J ends, which lost 1 base and 6 bases, there was a span of 13 bases. Germline V lookup: CDR1 MNHNS, CDR2 SASEGT. The CDR3 sequence: CASSEEGGLGQPQHF. In nucleotides, the CDR3 is TGTGCCAGCAGTGAAGAGGGGGGGTTGGGTCAGCCCCAGCATTTT.

As concerns this clonotype: Because the CDR3 is missing its conserved closing phenylalanine or tryptophan, this is likely a read error. This chain uses TRBV11-3 with TRBJ2-3; tentatively, D is TRBD1 (5 bases). The CDR3 runs to 12 residues. Germline CDR1 and CDR2: SGHNT and YENEEA. Deletions cut 3 bases from V and 10 bases from J, with 11 bases between. The CDR3 here is CASSLVGHSQYI. As DNA, the CDR3 is TGTGCCAGCAGCTTGGTGGGGCATTCGCAGTATATT.

Details on this clonotype: A much larger clone differs by one base, so this may be a read error. V gene TRBV4-1 combines with J gene TRBJ1-5, with no clear D. Matching the DNA end better, TRBJ2-3 makes the J call doubtful. Germline CDR1 reads MGHRA; CDR2 reads YSYEKL. This CDR3 spans 15 amino acids. The CDR3 spells CASSQGSGDNQPQYF. The CDR3 DNA sequence: TGCGCCAGCAGCCAAGGATCTGGTGACAATCAGCCCCAGTATTTT.

This sequence joins TRBV4-1 and TRBJ2-4; TRBD1 is a possible D gene (5 bases). Germline V gene lookup returns CDR1 MGHRA and CDR2 YSYEKL. CDR3 length: 17 amino acids. V was trimmed by 6 bases and J by 7 bases, leaving 25 bases between them. This CDR3 reads CASRGLHGARDNNIQYF. In nucleotides, the CDR3 is TGCGCCAGCAGAGGGTTGCATGGGGCCAGGGATAATAACATTCAGTACTTC.

This clonotype was recorded many times. The genes are TRBV4-1 and TRBJ1-1; 8 bases align to TRBD1. CDR3 length: 13 amino acids. Germline-derived CDR1 and CDR2 are MGHRA and YSYEKL. The V and J ends lost 2 bases and 7 bases, in that order; junction bases with no gene match: 3. The CDR3 here is CASSQQGANEAFF. The DNA for the CDR3 is TGCGCCAGCAGCCAACAGGGGGCCAATGAAGCTTTCTTT.

This clonotype was seen repeatedly, ten times or more. This CDR3 fails to terminate in the conserved phenylalanine or tryptophan, so it likely reflects a read error. This chain links TRBV29-1 with TRBJ2-6, with 7 bases aligning to TRBD1. J was trimmed by 2 bases and V by 5 bases; bases with no gene match: 3. Germline lookup yields CDR1 SQVTM and CDR2 ANQGSEA. The CDR3 contains 14 residues. The CDR3 DNA reads TGCAGCGTTACGGACAGGACTGGGGCCAACGTCCTGACTTCC. Translation gives CSVTDRTGANVLTS.

Turning to this clonotype: One end of the junction does not line up with germline, which may come from a read error. The gene calls are TRBV11-2 and TRBJ2-1; D is undetermined. Germline V lookup: CDR1 SGHAT, CDR2 FQNNGV. This CDR3 has 14 amino acids. CDR3 bases: TGTGCCGGCAGCGTGAAGGATTCCTACAACGAGCAGTTCTTC. Translation gives CAGSVKDSYNEQFF.

On this clonotype itself: Without the conserved terminal phenylalanine or tryptophan, this CDR3 likely stems from a read error. The chain has TRBV4-1 and TRBJ2-3, with TRBD2 matching 9 bases. The V gene end was trimmed by 0 bases and the J gene end by 6 bases; junction bases not matched to a gene: 10. Germline V gives CDR1 MGHRA, CDR2 YSYEKL. CDR3 length equals 17 residues. The CDR3 DNA is TGCGCCAGCAGCCAAGAGAGTGCGCGGGGGGGTATCGATACGCAGTATTGT. Translation gives CASSQESARGGIDTQYC.

On this clonotype itself: A much larger clone lies a single base off, so this may be a read error. The chain combines TRBV20-1 with TRBJ2-5, with TRBD1 as a possible D gene (5 bases). The CDR3 length is 14 residues. Trimming left V 6 bases short and J 2 bases short, with 16 bases between. Germline lookup yields CDR1 DFQATT and CDR2 SNEGSKA (reference sequence). The CDR3 nucleotides read TGCAGTGCCCAAAACCCCCGGACACAAGAGACCCAGTACTTC. This encodes CSAQNPRTQETQYF.

This clonotype appeared once. One end of the junction fails to match germline, which may point to a read error. This sequence joins TRBV6-5 and TRBJ2-3; D possibly corresponds to TRBD2 (6 bases). The CDR3 sequence is 15 residues long. Germline CDR1 MNHEY, CDR2 SVGAGI. In nucleotides, the CDR3 is TGTGCCAGCGGAGGGGAGTCCTCTAGCACAGGTACGCAGTATTTT. It translates to CASGGESSSTGTQYF.

This chain connects TRBV10-3 to TRBJ2-1, with D possibly being TRBD2 (5 bases). Germline-derived CDR1 and CDR2 are ENHRY and SYGVKD. The V end was cut by 3 bases, the J end by 8 bases, with 14 bases between. This CDR3 spans 14 amino acids. The CDR3 loop reads CAISDGGGYYEQFF. In DNA, the CDR3 is TGTGCCATCAGTGATGGAGGAGGATACTATGAGCAGTTCTTC.

The gene calls are TRBV6-5 and TRBJ2-5; D gene uncertain. Germline V gene lookup returns CDR1 MNHEY and CDR2 SVGAGI. V lost 6 bases and J 5 bases, leaving 22 bases between the germline ends. The CDR3 sequence is 16 residues long. The CDR3 spells CASSLRVELDWETQYF. CDR3 DNA sequence: TGTGCCAGCAGCCTAAGAGTAGAGCTAGATTGGGAGACCCAGTACTTC.

As regards this clonotype: This may arise from a read error, as a much more abundant clone is one base away. The CDR3 here is CVTSDLGTNGEQFF. The CDR3, as DNA: TGTGTCACCAGTGACCTAGGGACTAACGGTGAGCAGTTCTTC. This chain joins TRBV24-1 and TRBJ2-1; 7 nucleotides align to TRBD2. The CDR3 is 14 amino acids. Germline loops: CDR1 KGHDR, CDR2 SFDVKD.

This clonotype was seen only once. A much more abundant neighbour one base away suggests this may be a read error. J is TRBJ2-7 and V is TRBV30, with TRBD1 matching over 9 bases. The CDR3 runs to 12 residues. The germline CDR1 and CDR2 sequences are GTSNPN and SVGIG (reference sequence). The CDR3 loop is CARSTGGYEQHF. CDR3 in DNA: TGTGCCCGCTCAACAGGGGGCTACGAGCAGCACTTC.

With regard to this clonotype: At one end the junction does not follow the germline gene, possibly because of a read error. The chain recombines TRBV11-3 with TRBJ2-2; D gene uncertain. The CDR3 length is 13 residues. Per germline, CDR1 SGHNT and CDR2 YENEEA. CDR3 nucleotide sequence: TGTACCAGCAGCTTAGTTGAGGCCGTGGGGCTGTTTTTT. Amino acids: CTSSLVEAVGLFF. Full variable domain (remainder filled in from reference TRBV11-3 and TRBJ2-2): EAGVVQSPRYKIIEKKQPVAFWCNPISGHNTLYWYLQNLGQGPELLIRYENEEAVDDSQLPKDRFSAERLKGVDSTLKIQPAELGDSAVYLCTSSLVEAVGLFFGEGSRLTVL.

This chain links TRBV7-3 with TRBJ2-5; TRBD1 is a possible D gene (5 bases). From germline, CDR1 is SGHTA and CDR2 FQGTGA. The CDR3 covers 15 residues. V dropped 0 bases and J dropped 5 bases, with 13 bases sitting between them. Here the CDR3 reads CASSLTGVVGETQYF. The CDR3 coding sequence is TGTGCCAGCAGCTTAACAGGGGTTGTTGGTGAGACCCAGTACTTC. The full variable domain, in which reference TRBV7-3 and TRBJ2-5 provide the parts outside the CDR3, is GAGVSQTPSNKVTEKGKYVELRCDPISGHTALYWYRQSLGQGPEFLIYFQGTGAADDSGLPNDRFFAVRPEGSVSTLKIQRTERGDSAVYLCASSLTGVVGETQYFGPGTRLLVL.

To note about this clonotype: Here the CDR3 omits its conserved ending phenylalanine or tryptophan, so a read error is the likely source. The chain has TRBV2 and TRBJ2-5, with a possible D match to TRBD1 (5 bases). The germline CDR1 and CDR2 sequences are SNHLY and FYNNEI. The CDR3 runs 13 residues. Trimming took off 4 bases at V and 1 base at J, with 7 bases between the two ends. The CDR3 region is CASSGQTQETQYI. As DNA, the CDR3 is TGTGCCAGCAGTGGACAGACCCAAGAGACCCAGTACATT.

As for this clonotype: A much more abundant neighbour one base away suggests this may be a read error. This chain uses TRBV20-1 with TRBJ2-3; D is perhaps TRBD1 (6 bases). The CDR3 is made up of 14 amino acids. Looked up from germline, CDR1 is DFQATT and CDR2 is SNEGSKA (reference sequence). CDR3 loop: CNARLGALTDTQYF. The CDR3 DNA reads as TGCAATGCTAGATTGGGGGCACTGACAGATACGCAGTATTTT.